This entry describes one TCR beta chain. Its target is unknown. The source of the sample is a study of cytomegalovirus exposure and HLA in healthy donors. The PCR was carried out with 60 Vbeta primers and 13 Jbeta primers. Per the study methods: A later analysis tallied 80 million to 100 million unique TCR beta chains, approximately 11 million of them shared. Clones were read by immunoSEQ multiplex PCR, and TCRdb kept only the in-frame ones, dropping some. That table gives V, J and clone size, and the DNA gave D and trimming. This sample has under 150,000 clones, with under 80% found just once. CDR1 is SGHRS, CDR2 YFSETQ, per germline. This CDR3 spans 16 amino acids. V lost 0 bases to trimming and J lost 2 bases, with 13 bases between them. Points from the study as a whole: Most TCRs appeared rarely, but some public TCRs recurred in many donors. An ancestry cluster, one associated with Asian ancestry, reportedly showed fewer N-insertions than the roughly 670-donor mean in a later analysis. Later on, an analysis tied approximately 15,000 TCR beta sequences to HLA alleles at 0.05 false discovery rate.

The sequence came from a woman aged 45-65 years in good health and CMV-seropositive. V and J are TRBV5-1 and TRBJ2-3; D is uncertain. The specimen was PBMCs. CDR3 region: CASSLALGTDTDTQYF. Written as DNA, the CDR3 is TGCGCCAGCAGCTTGGCCCTGGGCACGGACACAGATACGCAGTATTTT. The variable domain in full, completed from reference TRBV5-1 and TRBJ2-3, reads KAGVTQTPRYLIKTRGQQVTLSCSPISGHRSVSWYQQTPGQGLQFLFEYFSETQRNKGNFPGRFSGRQFSNSRSEMNVSTLELGDSALYLCASSLALGTDTDTQYFGPGTRLTVL.